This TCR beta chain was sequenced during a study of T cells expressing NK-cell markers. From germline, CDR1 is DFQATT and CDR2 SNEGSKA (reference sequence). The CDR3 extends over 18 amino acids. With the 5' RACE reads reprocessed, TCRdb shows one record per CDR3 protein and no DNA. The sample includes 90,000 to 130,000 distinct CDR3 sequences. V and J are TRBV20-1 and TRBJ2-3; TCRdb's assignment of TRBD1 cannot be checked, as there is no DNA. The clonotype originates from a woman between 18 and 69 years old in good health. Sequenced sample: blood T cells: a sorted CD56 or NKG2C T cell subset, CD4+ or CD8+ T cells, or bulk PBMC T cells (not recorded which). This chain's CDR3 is CSARDGYGKGGTGDTQYF.